This is a list of T cell receptor beta chains from one sample in a study of blood T cell repertoires in COVID-19. Method: immunoSEQ multiplex PCR; TCRdb's copy keeps in-frame clones and lacks some. The sample records 300,000 to 350,000 clones, more than 70% being singletons. Material: peripheral blood. The receptors here all came from a woman aged 55 to 70 with COVID-19, enrolled during active disease. Each CDR3 is given with its conserved first and last residue. Each record gives: CDR3 length, J gene, D gene, V gene, clone size, CDR3 DNA, CDR3 protein. A D gene is named only where the DNA matches it firmly. The size entry is marked missing in some rows and otherwise reads once, few, many or a size class.

>12|TRBJ2-5|NA|TRBV5-1|NA
TGCGCCAGCAGCGGAGGAGGAGAGACCCAGTACTTC
CASSGGGETQYF
>14|TRBJ1-1|NA|TRBV4-2|NA
TGTGCCAGCAGCCTTTTCCCAGAAACCACTGAAGCTTTCTTT
CASSLFPETTEAFF
>12|TRBJ1-6|NA|TRBV6-6|once
TGTGCCAGCACCCAAGGGAGTTCACCCCTCCACTTT
CASTQGSSPLHF
>13|TRBJ1-2|NA|TRBV19|NA
TGTGCCAGTAGAACCCGGGGTCCAGACGACTACACCTTC
CASRTRGPDDYTF
>12|TRBJ2-7|NA|TRBV3-1/TRBV3-2|few
TGTGCCAGCAGCCAAGATGTACGGGAGCAGTACTTC
CASSQDVREQYF
>13|TRBJ1-1|NA|TRBV18|NA
TGTGCCAGCTCACGCAACAGGGACACTGAAGCTTTCTTT
CASSRNRDTEAFF
>14|TRBJ1-2|NA|TRBV6-5|NA
TGTGCCAGCAGAGCCAGGGGCGGAGGTTATGGCTACACCTTC
CASRARGGGYGYTF
>13|TRBJ1-2|TRBD1|TRBV6-5|NA
TGTGCCAGCAGTTTTAGCCGGGACAGAGGCTACACCTTC
CASSFSRDRGYTF
>13|TRBJ2-7|NA|TRBV11-2|NA
TGTGCCAGCAGCTTAGCCCAGGGCTACGAGCAGTACTTC
CASSLAQGYEQYF
>13|TRBJ2-1|NA|TRBV7-2|once
TGTGCCAGCAGCTTGGTTCTAGTAGGTGAGCAGTTCTTC
CASSLVLVGEQFF